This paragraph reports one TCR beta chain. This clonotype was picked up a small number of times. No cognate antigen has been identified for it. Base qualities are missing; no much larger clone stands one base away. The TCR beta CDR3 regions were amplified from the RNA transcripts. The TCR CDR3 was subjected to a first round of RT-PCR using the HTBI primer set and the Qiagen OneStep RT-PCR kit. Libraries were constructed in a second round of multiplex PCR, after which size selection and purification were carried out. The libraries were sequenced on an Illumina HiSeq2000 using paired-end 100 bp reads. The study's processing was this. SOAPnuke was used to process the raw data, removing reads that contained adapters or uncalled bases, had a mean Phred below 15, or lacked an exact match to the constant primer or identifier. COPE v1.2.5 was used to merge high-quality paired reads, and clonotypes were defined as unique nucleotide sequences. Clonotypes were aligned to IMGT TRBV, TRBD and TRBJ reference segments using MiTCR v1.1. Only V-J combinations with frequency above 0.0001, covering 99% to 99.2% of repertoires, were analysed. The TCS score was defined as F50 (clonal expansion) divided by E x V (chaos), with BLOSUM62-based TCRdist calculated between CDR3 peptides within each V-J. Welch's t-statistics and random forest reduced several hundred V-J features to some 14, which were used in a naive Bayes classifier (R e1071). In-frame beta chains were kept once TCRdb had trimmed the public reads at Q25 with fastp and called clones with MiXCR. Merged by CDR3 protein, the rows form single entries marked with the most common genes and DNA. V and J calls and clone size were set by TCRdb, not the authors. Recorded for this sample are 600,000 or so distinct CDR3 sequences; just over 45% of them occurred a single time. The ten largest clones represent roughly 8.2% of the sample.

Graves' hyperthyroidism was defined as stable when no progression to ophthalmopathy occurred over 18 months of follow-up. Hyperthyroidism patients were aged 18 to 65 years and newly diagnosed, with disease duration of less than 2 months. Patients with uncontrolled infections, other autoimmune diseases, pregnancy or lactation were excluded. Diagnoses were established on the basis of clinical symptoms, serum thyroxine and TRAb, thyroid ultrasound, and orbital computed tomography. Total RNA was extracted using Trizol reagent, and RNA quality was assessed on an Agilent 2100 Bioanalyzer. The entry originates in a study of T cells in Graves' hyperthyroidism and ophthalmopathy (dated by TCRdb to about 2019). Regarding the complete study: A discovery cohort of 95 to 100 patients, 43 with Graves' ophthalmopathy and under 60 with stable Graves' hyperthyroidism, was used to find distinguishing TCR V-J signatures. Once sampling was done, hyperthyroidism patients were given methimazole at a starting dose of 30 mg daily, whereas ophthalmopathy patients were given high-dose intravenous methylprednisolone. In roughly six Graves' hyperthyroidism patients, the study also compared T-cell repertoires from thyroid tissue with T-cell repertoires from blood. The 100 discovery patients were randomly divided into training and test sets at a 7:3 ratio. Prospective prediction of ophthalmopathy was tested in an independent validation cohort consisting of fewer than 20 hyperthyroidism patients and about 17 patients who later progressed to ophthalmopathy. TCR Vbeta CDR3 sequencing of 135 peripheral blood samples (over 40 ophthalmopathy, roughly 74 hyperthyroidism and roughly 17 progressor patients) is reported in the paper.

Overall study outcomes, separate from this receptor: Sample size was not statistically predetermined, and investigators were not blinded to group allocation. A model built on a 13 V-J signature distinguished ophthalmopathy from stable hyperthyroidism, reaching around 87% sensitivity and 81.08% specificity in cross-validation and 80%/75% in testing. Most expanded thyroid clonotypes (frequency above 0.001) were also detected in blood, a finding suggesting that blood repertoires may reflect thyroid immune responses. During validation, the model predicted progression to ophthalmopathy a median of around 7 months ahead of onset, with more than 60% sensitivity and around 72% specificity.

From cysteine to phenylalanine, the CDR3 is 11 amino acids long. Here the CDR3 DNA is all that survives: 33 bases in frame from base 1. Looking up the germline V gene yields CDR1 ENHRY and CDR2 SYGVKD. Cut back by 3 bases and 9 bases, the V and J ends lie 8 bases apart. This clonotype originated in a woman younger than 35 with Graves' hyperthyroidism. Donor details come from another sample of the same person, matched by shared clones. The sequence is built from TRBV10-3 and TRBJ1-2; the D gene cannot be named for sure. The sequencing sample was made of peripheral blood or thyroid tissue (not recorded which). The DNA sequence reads TGTGCCATCAGTGACTCGGATAGCTACACCTTC. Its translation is CAISDSDSYTF.